The 4 T cell receptor beta chains below were found in one sample sequenced in a study of T cell responses to AZD1222 COVID-19 vaccine (dated by TCRdb to the early 2020s). Library generation was performed with the immunoSEQ multiplex PCR assay. TCRdb obtained this table from immuneACCESS and retained in-frame rearrangements with V and J assigned. These tables miss some clones; where compared with another copy, unresolved V genes account for less than half of the shortfall, and the remainder is unexplained. The sample table holds 150,000 to 200,000 clones, of which about 90% were seen once. About 6% of the sample goes to the ten largest clones. The time point label of this sample denotes: about 28 days (+/-7) after the second vaccine dose. The sample in question was peripheral blood, obtained 28 days after the second AZD1222 dose. These receptors all come from an adult who received the AZD1222 COVID-19 vaccine.

The chain uses TRBV5-4 and TRBJ2-1; no reliable D call. The germline gives CDR1 SGHNT, CDR2 YYREEE (reference sequence). The CDR3 loop spans 16 amino acids. V lost 0 bases to trimming and J lost 4 bases, with 14 bases between them. The CDR3 sequence: CASSLAASSTYNEQFF. The CDR3 DNA sequence: TGTGCCAGCAGCTTGGCCGCGTCCTCAACTTACAATGAGCAGTTCTTC.

In DNA form, the CDR3 reads TGTGCCAGCAGTGAATGGGCTGGGACCGGGGAGCTGTTTTTT. It encodes CASSEWAGTGELFF. The rearrangement joins TRBV6-1 to TRBJ2-2, with D unresolved. In germline, CDR1 is MNHNS, CDR2 SASEGT. CDR3 length: 14 residues. Trimming took 2 bases from V and 5 from J, leaving 9 bases between them.

The chain has TRBV7-2 and TRBJ1-2, with D perhaps matching TRBD1 (6 bases). The CDR3 sequence is 14 residues long. From germline, CDR1 is SGHTA and CDR2 FQGNSA. Trimming pared 5 bases from V and 11 bases from J, leaving 21 bases between. CDR3 loop: CASSVGGGRTAYTF. The CDR3 nucleotides are TGTGCCAGCAGCGTAGGTGGGGGGCGGACAGCATACACCTTC.

The J gene is TRBJ2-1, the V gene TRBV6-2 or TRBV6-3; 12 positions agree with TRBD2. The J segment lost 3 bases and the V segment lost 0 bases, leaving 12 bases of the junction unmatched. Looked up from germline, CDR1 is MNHEY and CDR2 is SVGEGT. CDR3 length equals 20 residues. The CDR3 spells CASSYSSLAGGPVLYNEQFF. In nucleotides, the CDR3 is TGTGCCAGCAGTTACTCATCGCTAGCGGGAGGGCCGGTACTCTACAATGAGCAGTTCTTC.